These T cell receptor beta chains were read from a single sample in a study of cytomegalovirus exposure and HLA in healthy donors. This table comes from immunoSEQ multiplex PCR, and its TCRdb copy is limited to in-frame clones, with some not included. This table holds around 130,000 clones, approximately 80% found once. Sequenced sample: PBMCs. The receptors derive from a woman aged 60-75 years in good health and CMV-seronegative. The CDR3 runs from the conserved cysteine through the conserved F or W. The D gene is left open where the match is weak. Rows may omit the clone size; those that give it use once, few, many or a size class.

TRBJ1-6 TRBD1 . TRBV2 CASRSRTGGDSPLHF TGTGCCAGCAGGTCTAGGACAGGGGGCGATTCACCCCTCCACTTT
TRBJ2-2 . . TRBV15 CATSRSGGSGGELFF TGTGCCACCAGCAGGTCGGGCGGGTCCGGCGGGGAGCTGTTTTTT
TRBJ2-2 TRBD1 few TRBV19 CASSTGTGANTGELFF TGTGCCAGTAGTACAGGAACAGGGGCGAACACCGGGGAGCTGTTTTTT
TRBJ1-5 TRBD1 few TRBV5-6 CASSVTGGRLSNQPQHF TGTGCCAGCAGCGTTACAGGGGGTCGGTTGAGCAATCAGCCCCAGCATTTT
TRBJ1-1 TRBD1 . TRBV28 CASRHRGVNTEAFF TGTGCCAGCAGGCACAGGGGAGTGAACACTGAAGCTTTCTTT
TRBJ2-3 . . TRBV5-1 CASSSDNSRFTDTQYF TGCGCCAGCAGCTCAGACAACAGCCGATTCACAGATACGCAGTATTTT
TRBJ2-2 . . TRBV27 CASKVGQLLTGELFF TGTGCCAGCAAGGTTGGGCAGTTACTCACCGGGGAGCTGTTTTTT
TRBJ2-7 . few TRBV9 CASSPRGTDYEQYF TGTGCCAGCAGCCCCCGCGGGACAGACTACGAGCAGTACTTC
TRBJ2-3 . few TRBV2 CASSDSLSADTQYF TGTGCCAGCAGTGATAGTCTGTCCGCAGATACGCAGTATTTT
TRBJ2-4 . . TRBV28 CASSPAAILAKNIQYF TGTGCCAGCAGTCCCGCGGCGATTCTAGCCAAAAACATTCAGTACTTC
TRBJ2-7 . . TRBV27 CASTKDIYSYEQYF TGTGCCAGCACTAAAGACATCTACTCCTACGAGCAGTACTTC
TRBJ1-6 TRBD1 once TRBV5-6 CASTKIRDRDSPLHF TGTGCCAGCACCAAGATCCGGGACAGGGATTCACCCCTCCACTTT
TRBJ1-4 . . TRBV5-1 CASSLEGGGLDEKLFF TGCGCCAGCAGCTTGGAAGGGGGGGGGCTGGATGAAAAACTGTTTTTT
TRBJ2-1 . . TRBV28 CASTSSGATSYNEQFF TGTGCCAGCACCTCATCAGGGGCGACCTCCTACAATGAGCAGTTCTTC
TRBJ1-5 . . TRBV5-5 CASTLAAREGNQPQHF TGTGCCAGCACCTTGGCGGCCCGGGAGGGGAATCAGCCCCAGCATTTT
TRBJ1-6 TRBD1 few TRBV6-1 CASSGRQGLESSPLHF TGTGCCAGCAGTGGGCGACAGGGGTTAGAGAGTTCACCCCTCCACTTT
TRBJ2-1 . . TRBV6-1 CASSLLTQVEAFF TGTGCCAGCAGTTTACTGACGCAGGTGGAAGCGTTCTTC
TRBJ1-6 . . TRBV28 CASSFSLLYNSPLHF TGTGCCAGCAGTTTCAGTCTCCTCTATAATTCACCCCTCCACTTT
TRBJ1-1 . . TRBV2 CASSERGNRMNTEAFF TGTGCCAGCAGTGAAAGGGGGAACAGGATGAACACTGAAGCTTTCTTT
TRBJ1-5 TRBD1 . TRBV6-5 CASSARTGTNQPQHF TGTGCCAGCAGTGCCCGGACAGGGACCAATCAGCCCCAGCATTTT
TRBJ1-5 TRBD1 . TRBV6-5 CASSSNRGNQPQHF TGTGCCAGCAGTTCTAACAGGGGAAATCAGCCCCAGCATTTT
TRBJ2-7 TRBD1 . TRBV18 CASSPGQGNEQYF TGTGCCAGCTCACCGGGACAGGGGAACGAGCAGTACTTC
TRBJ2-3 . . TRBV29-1 CSVVPGTDTQYF TGCAGCGTTGTTCCGGGTACAGATACGCAGTATTTT
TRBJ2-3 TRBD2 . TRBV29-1 CSISGTSGLGTQYF TGCAGCATCTCCGGGACTAGCGGTCTAGGCACGCAGTATTTT
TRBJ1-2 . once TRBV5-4 CASSLARGGTNYGYTF TGTGCCAGCAGCTTGGCTCGGGGGGGGACTAACTATGGCTACACCTTC
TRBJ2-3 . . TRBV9 CASSARLLDTQYF TGTGCCAGCAGCGCCAGACTGTTGGATACGCAGTATTTT
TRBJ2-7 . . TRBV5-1 CASSLDPDQGYEQYF TGCGCCAGCAGCTTGGATCCAGACCAGGGATACGAGCAGTACTTC
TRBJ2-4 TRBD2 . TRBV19 CASSRGVASGTGGAKNIQYF TGTGCCAGTAGTAGGGGGGTGGCTAGCGGGACGGGGGGAGCCAAAAACATTCAGTACTTC
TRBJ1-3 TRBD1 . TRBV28 CASRPSQGRSSGNTIYF TGTGCCAGCAGGCCTTCACAGGGGAGGTCCTCTGGAAACACCATATATTTT
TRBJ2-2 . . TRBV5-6 CASSSLASGELFF TGTGCCAGCAGCTCCTTAGCTTCCGGGGAGCTGTTTTTT
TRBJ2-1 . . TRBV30 CAWSVRSEQFF TGTGCCTGGAGTGTACGCAGTGAGCAGTTCTTC
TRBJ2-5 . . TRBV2 CASSEDGVSQETQYF TGTGCCAGCAGTGAAGACGGGGTCAGCCAAGAGACCCAGTACTTC
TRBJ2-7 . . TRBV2 CASRQPRGGGSGSYEQYF TGTGCCAGCAGACAGCCAAGGGGGGGAGGGTCGGGGTCCTACGAGCAGTACTTC
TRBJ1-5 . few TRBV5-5 CASSGMSERQHF TGTGCCAGCAGCGGTATGTCAGAACGCCAGCATTTT
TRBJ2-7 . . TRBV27 CATHSATVPYEQYF TGTGCCACCCACTCCGCGACAGTTCCCTACGAGCAGTACTTC
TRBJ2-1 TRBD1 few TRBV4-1 CASSQARTGGNEQFF TGCGCCAGCAGCCAAGCTCGGACAGGGGGGAATGAGCAGTTCTTC
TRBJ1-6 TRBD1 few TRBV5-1 CASSLGTGAGNSPLHF TGCGCCAGCAGCTTGGGGACAGGGGCAGGTAATTCACCCCTCCACTTT
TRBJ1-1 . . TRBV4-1 CASRSRGGTEAFF TGCGCCAGCAGAAGTAGAGGGGGAACTGAAGCTTTCTTT
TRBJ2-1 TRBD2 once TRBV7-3 CASSLVSSGYNEQFF TGTGCCAGCAGCTTAGTTTCTAGCGGCTACAATGAGCAGTTCTTC
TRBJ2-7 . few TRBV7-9 CASSFRVGEQYF TGTGCCAGCAGCTTCAGGGTGGGAGAGCAGTACTTC
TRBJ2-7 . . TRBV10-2 CASRNRDPHEQYF TGCGCCAGCCGCAACAGGGATCCTCACGAGCAGTACTTC
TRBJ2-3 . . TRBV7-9 CASSFQGTTTDTQYF TGTGCCAGCAGCTTCCAAGGGACAACCACAGATACGCAGTATTTT
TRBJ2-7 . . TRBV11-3 CASSQAEGYEQYF TGTGCCAGCAGCCAGGCGGAGGGTTACGAGCAGTACTTC
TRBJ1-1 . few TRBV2 CASSEYPGTTLIAFF TGTGCCAGCAGTGAATACCCCGGGACAACCTTGATCGCTTTCTTT
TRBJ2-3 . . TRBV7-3 CASSPDSSSTDTQYF TGTGCCAGCAGCCCCGACAGTTCTAGCACAGATACGCAGTATTTT
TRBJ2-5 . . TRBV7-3 CASRFVPTQYF TGTGCCAGCCGGTTTGTGCCGACCCAGTACTTC
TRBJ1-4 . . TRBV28 CASSHREFHEKLFF TGTGCCAGCAGCCACAGGGAGTTTCATGAAAAACTGTTTTTT
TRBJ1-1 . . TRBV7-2 CASSKRGIEAFF TGTGCCAGCAGCAAGCGCGGAATTGAAGCTTTCTTT
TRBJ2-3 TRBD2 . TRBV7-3 CASSSSGRMRDTQYF TGTGCCAGCAGCTCTAGCGGGAGGATGAGGGATACGCAGTATTTT
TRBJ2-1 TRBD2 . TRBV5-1 CASSFLAEDNEQFF TGCGCCAGCAGCTTCCTAGCGGAGGACAATGAGCAGTTCTTC
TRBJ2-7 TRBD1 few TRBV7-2 CASSPGPGQASYEQYF TGTGCCAGCAGCCCGGGACCGGGACAGGCCTCCTACGAGCAGTACTTC
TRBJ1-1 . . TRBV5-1 CASRSGMNTEAFF TGCGCCAGCAGATCAGGGATGAACACTGAAGCTTTCTTT
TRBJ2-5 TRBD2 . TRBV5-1 CASSLVREAWETQYF TGCGCCAGCAGCTTGGTTCGGGAGGCGTGGGAGACCCAGTACTTC
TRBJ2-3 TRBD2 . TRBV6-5 CASSPRGGVQDTQYF TGTGCCAGCAGTCCCCGGGGGGGGGTGCAAGATACGCAGTATTTT
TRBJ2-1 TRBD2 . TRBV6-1 CASSEGGAGGYNEQFF TGTGCCAGCAGTGAAGGAGGGGCGGGGGGGTACAATGAGCAGTTCTTC
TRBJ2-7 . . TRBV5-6 CASSSPRAGLTYEQYF TGTGCCAGCAGCTCCCCCCGGGCGGGGCTAACCTACGAGCAGTACTTC
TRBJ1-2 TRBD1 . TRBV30 CAWSVPMKGTGTSVRGYTF TGTGCCTGGAGTGTACCCATGAAGGGGACAGGCACCTCTGTGAGGGGCTACACCTTC
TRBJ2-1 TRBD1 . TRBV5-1 CASSLGRDRYYNEQFF TGCGCCAGCAGTTTGGGACGGGACAGGTACTACAATGAGCAGTTCTTC
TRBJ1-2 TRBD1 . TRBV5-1 CASSLTGGTTYGYTF TGCGCCAGCAGCCTCACAGGGGGGACGACCTATGGCTACACCTTC
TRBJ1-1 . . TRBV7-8 CASSLLHPNTEAFF TGTGCCAGCAGCTTATTACACCCGAACACTGAAGCTTTCTTT